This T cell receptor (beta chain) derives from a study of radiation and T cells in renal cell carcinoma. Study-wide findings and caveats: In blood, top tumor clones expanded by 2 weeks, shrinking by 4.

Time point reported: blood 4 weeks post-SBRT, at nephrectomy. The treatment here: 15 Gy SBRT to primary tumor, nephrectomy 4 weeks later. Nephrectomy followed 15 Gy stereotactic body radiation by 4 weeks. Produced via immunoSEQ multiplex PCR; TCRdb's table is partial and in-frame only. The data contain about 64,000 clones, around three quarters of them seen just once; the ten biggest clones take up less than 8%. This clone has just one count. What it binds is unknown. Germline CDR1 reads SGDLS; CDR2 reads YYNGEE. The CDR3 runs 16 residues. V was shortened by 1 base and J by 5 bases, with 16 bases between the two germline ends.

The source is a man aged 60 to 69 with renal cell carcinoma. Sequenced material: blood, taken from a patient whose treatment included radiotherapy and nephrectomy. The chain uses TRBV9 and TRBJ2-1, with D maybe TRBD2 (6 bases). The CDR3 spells CASSVSGGNNNNEQFF. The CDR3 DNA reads TGTGCCAGCAGCGTATCAGGCGGGAATAATAACAATGAGCAGTTCTTC.